This TCR beta chain appears in the sequencing data of a study of T-cell memory formation after mild COVID-19. Whole-study context: Largely, TCR clusters stayed within a single donor. General observations from the study: Proof of SARS-CoV-2 specificity was absent for the second-wave clones that crested on day 37.

The V end lost 8 bases, the J end lost 3 bases, and 7 bases lay between the germline ends. CDR1 and CDR2 (germline): SNHLY, FYNNEI. This CDR3 spans 11 amino acids. As concerns this clonotype: Its antigen is unidentified.

MiXCR, run by TCRdb on the 5' RACE reads, gives a single entry per CDR3 protein. The data contain some 310,000 distinct CDR3 sequences, around 20% of them singletons. Sequencing was done on a sample of PBMCs or a T cell subset sorted from them (not recorded which). The V and J genes are TRBV2 and TRBJ1-1; D is undetermined. This TCR was recovered from a man aged 18 to 30 who had mild COVID-19 (a few samples of this study predate the infection). Cell type and time point are not known. CDR3 coding DNA: TGTGCCAGCCACACCGACACTGAAGCTTTCTTT. Translated, it gives CASHTDTEAFF. Variable domain in full (rest from reference TRBV2 and TRBJ1-1): EPEVTQTPSHQVTQMGQEVILRCVPISNHLYFYWYRQILGQKVEFLVSFYNNEISEKSEIFDDQFSVERPDGSNFTLKIRSTKLEDSAMYFCASHTDTEAFFGQGTRLTVV.